This TCR beta chain emerged from a study of T-cell reconstitution after alpha-beta-depleted transplantation in children. Study-level results: Recipient T cells and thymic progenitors that survived gave rise to the high TCRbeta diversity observed at day 60 in some patients. The authors attributed T-cell counts and diversity one year after transplant mostly to newly produced T cells. Several hundred expanded graft clones reportedly gave rise to the alpha-beta T cells present about two months after transplant.

A library of TCRbeta sequences, prepared with unique molecular identifiers, was generated. One entry per CDR3 protein results from TCRdb running MiXCR on the PCR reads. The sample lists 540,000 or so distinct CDR3 sequences, roughly 24% occurring once. In germline, CDR1 is SGHTA, CDR2 FQGNSA. The V end was cut by 10 bases, the J end by 7 bases, with 16 bases between. The CDR3 contains 12 residues. As concerns this clonotype: Its matching antigen is unknown.

Sequenced material: PBMCs, mostly from graft donor cells, taken 360 days after TCRalphabeta/CD19-depleted stem cell transplant. The rearrangement links TRBV7-2 to TRBJ1-2; D not certain. The source is a boy under two years old who had a stem cell transplant for acute myeloid leukemia, so the T cells may come from the graft donor. CDR3: CATTKDSFGYTF. DNA for the CDR3: TGTGCCACTACAAAGGACTCATTTGGCTACACCTTC. Full variable domain (outside the CDR3, taken from reference TRBV7-2 and TRBJ1-2): GAGVSQSPSNKVTEKGKDVELRCDPISGHTALYWYRQSLGQGLEFLIYFQGNSAPDKSGLPSDRFSAERTGGSVSTLTIQRTQQEDSAVYLCATTKDSFGYTFGSGTRLTVV.